This T cell receptor beta chain was observed in a study of blood T cells in healthy people across ages. Whole-study results and caveats: Age advanced and TCR beta diversity per million T cells fell, roughly linearly. A conclusive naive versus antigen-experienced comparison was prevented by the unsorted PBMCs.

On this clonotype: Its antigen is as yet unknown.

The germline V gene has CDR1 MNHEY and CDR2 SMNVEV (reference sequence). V lost 5 bases and J lost 5; bases outside the gene matches: 8. There are 14 residues in the CDR3. Healthy Caucasian individuals from Russia aged roughly 6 to 100 served as donors. Per sample, a minimum of 6 million PBMCs were isolated. Using a J-beta primer mix together with a sample-barcoded 5' primer, a second PCR was run for about 6 to 12 cycles. TCRdb passed the 5' RACE reads through MiXCR, listing each CDR3 protein once. The table shows 1,500,000 or so distinct CDR3 sequences, with around 59% occurring only once. The material sequenced was blood. The J gene is TRBJ1-1, the V gene TRBV27; 7 positions match TRBD1. This receptor was taken from a man aged 18 to 30 in good health. The chain's CDR3 is CASSEKQGWTEAFF. The CDR3, as DNA: TGTGCCAGCAGTGAAAAACAGGGGTGGACTGAAGCTTTCTTT.